This entry describes one T cell receptor beta chain. Sequencing used immunoSEQ multiplex PCR; TCRdb keeps in-frame clones, though not all of them. The table lists about 360,000 clones, about 88% of them singletons. The CDR3 has 16 amino acids. Germline CDR1 LNHNV, CDR2 YYDKDF (reference sequence). Trimming cost V 3 bases and J 2 bases; bases outside gene matches: 5. These data belong to a study of blood T cell repertoires in COVID-19. About the study: In each case, the material was cDNA or gDNA derived from T cells, B-cell-depleted T cells, or PBMCs.

This sequence originates from a human donor in a cohort sampled during active COVID-19. V is TRBV15 and J is TRBJ1-5; 9 nucleotides line up with TRBD1. Sequencing was done on a sample of peripheral blood. The chain's CDR3 is CATSSLRDRGNQPQHF. The CDR3 DNA is TGTGCCACCAGCAGCCTCCGGGACAGGGGCAATCAGCCCCAGCATTTT.